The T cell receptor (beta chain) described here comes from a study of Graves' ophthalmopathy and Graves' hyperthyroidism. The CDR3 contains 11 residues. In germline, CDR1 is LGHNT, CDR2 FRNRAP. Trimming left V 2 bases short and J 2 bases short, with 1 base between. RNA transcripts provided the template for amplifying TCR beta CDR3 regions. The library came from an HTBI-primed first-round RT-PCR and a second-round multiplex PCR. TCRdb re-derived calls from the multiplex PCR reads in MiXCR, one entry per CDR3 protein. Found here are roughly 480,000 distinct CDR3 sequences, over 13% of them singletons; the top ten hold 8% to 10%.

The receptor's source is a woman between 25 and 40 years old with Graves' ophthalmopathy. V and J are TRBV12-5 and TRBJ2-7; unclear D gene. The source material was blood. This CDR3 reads CASGLTYEQYF. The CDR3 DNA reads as TGTGCTAGTGGTTTGACCTACGAGCAGTACTTC.